This TCR beta chain was documented in a study of shared clonotypes between healthy human individuals. Sequencing was at deep level. Some clones are missing from TCRdb's copy, which holds only in-frame ones; the method was immunoSEQ multiplex PCR. The sample shows more than 400,000 clones, approximately 95% of them seen only once. Sequenced input: naive CD4+ T cells sorted from blood. Subset of the sample: CD45RA+ positively selected. The source is a woman younger than 45 in good health.

The CDR3 spells CASSDSYEQYF. As DNA, the CDR3 is TGCGCCAGCAGCGACAGCTACGAGCAGTACTTC. This chain links TRBV5-1 with TRBJ2-7, with a possible D match to TRBD1 (5 bases). V gave up 4 bases and J gave up 3 bases, with 5 bases separating them. The CDR3 consists of 11 residues. CDR1 and CDR2 (germline): SGHRS, YFSETQ.